This T cell receptor (beta chain) was captured in a study of T cell responses to AZD1222 COVID-19 vaccine. This table comes from immunoSEQ multiplex PCR, and its TCRdb copy is limited to in-frame clones, with some not included. In the table there are roughly 120,000 clones, over 85% of which are singletons. General study points: There were repertoire samples only from the period after the peak T cell response.

Deletions cut 0 bases from V and 4 bases from J, with 7 bases between. The CDR3 loop spans 13 amino acids. CDR1 SGHTA and CDR2 FQGTGA come from the germline V gene. To note about this clone: The antigen is undetermined.

The chain recombines TRBV7-3 with TRBJ2-7; D perhaps matches TRBD2 (6 bases). This sequence originates from an adult who received the AZD1222 COVID-19 vaccine. The specimen comprised peripheral blood, sampled 28 days after the second AZD1222 dose. The CDR3 nucleotides read TGTGCCAGCAGCTTAACGGCGGGGTACGAGCAGTACTTC. It translates to CASSLTAGYEQYF. The full variable domain, its missing parts supplied by reference TRBV7-3 and TRBJ2-7, is GAGVSQTPSNKVTEKGKYVELRCDPISGHTALYWYRQSLGQGPEFLIYFQGTGAADDSGLPNDRFFAVRPEGSVSTLKIQRTERGDSAVYLCASSLTAGYEQYFGPGTRLTVT.